One sample yielded the 23 T cell receptor beta chains listed below, sequenced in a study of tumor-infiltrating lymphocytes in oesophageal squamous cell carcinoma. TCRdb re-called the PCR reads through MiXCR, storing one row per CDR3 protein. Of approximately 4,100 distinct CDR3 sequences listed, 19% are singletons. Sequenced: normal esophageal tissue next to the tumor. The source of these receptors is a male donor with esophageal squamous cell carcinoma.

The chain has TRBV6-8 and TRBJ1-6; 7 nucleotides align to TRBD1. CDR1 MNHGY and CDR2 SAAAGT come from the germline V gene. The CDR3 is 20 amino acids. Trimming removed 8 bases from V and 0 bases from J; junction bases left unmatched: 19. CDR3 amino acids: CASAFQGGQNLHSYNSPLHF. CDR3 in DNA: TGTGCCAGCGCCTTCCAGGGGGGACAGAACCTTCACTCCTATAATTCACCCCTCCACTTT.

By its share, this clonotype is medium-sized. V usage is TRBV7-9 and J usage is TRBJ2-3, with D perhaps TRBD2 (6 bases). The V gene's germline CDR1 is SEHNR and CDR2 FQNEAQ (reference sequence). The CDR3 is made up of 15 amino acids. Trimming cost V 3 bases and J 0 bases, with 10 bases left between them. CDR3 sequence: CASSFGGDSTDTQYF. DNA for the CDR3: TGTGCCAGCAGCTTCGGCGGGGACAGCACAGATACGCAGTATTTT.

The gene calls are TRBV5-1 and TRBJ1-1; D gene unclear. There are 14 residues in the CDR3. Germline V gene lookup returns CDR1 SGHRS and CDR2 YFSETQ. Trimming took 4 bases from V and 1 from J, leaving 11 bases between them. This CDR3 reads CASSPRLQNTEAFF. In nucleotides, the CDR3 is TGCGCCAGCAGCCCTCGGCTACAGAACACTGAAGCTTTCTTT.

V is TRBV29-1 and J is TRBJ1-2; D might be TRBD1 (5 bases). V shed 1 base and J shed 8 bases, with 11 bases lying between them. Germline assignment: CDR1 SQVTM and CDR2 ANQGSEA. This CDR3 spans 12 amino acids. The chain's CDR3 is CSVEVGTGGYTF. In DNA form, the CDR3 reads TGCAGCGTTGAAGTGGGAACAGGAGGCTACACCTTC.

With respect to this clonotype: A read error may account for a junction end that differs from germline. This sequence joins TRBV6-8 and TRBJ2-3; D possibly uses TRBD1 or TRBD2 (5 bases each). Germline CDR1 MNHGY, CDR2 SAAAGT. The CDR3 is 14 residues long. The CDR3 bases are TGTGCCAGTGGGGGTACCAGGACGCTGGATACGCAGTGGTTT. This gives the protein CASGGTRTLDTQWF.

This clonotype appeared a few times. The chain is built from TRBV11-2 and TRBJ1-1; D is unclear. V lost 2 bases and J 4 bases, leaving 8 bases between the germline ends. The germline V gene encodes CDR1 SGHAT and CDR2 FQNNGV. The CDR3 consists of 13 residues. The CDR3 region has the DNA TGTGCCAGCAGCTTACAAGCTAGCACTGAAGCTTTCTTT. It codes for CASSLQASTEAFF.

This clonotype was seen ten or more times. V usage is TRBV5-5 and J usage is TRBJ2-1; 10 nucleotides line up with TRBD2. The V segment lost 4 bases and the J segment 6 bases; nucleotides outside the gene matches: 10. Per germline, CDR1 SGHKS and CDR2 YYEKEE (reference sequence). The CDR3 runs to 16 residues. The DNA for the CDR3 is TGTGCCAGCAGCGCTCCCAGCGGGGGGGCCATCAATGAGCAGTTCTTC. This gives the protein CASSAPSGGAINEQFF. The entire variable domain, with the rest obtained from reference TRBV5-5 and TRBJ2-1, is as follows: DAGVTQSPTHLIKTRGQQVTLRCSPISGHKSVSWYQQVLGQGPQFIFQYYEKEERGRGNFPDRFSARQFPNYSSELNVNALLLGDSALYLCASSAPSGGAINEQFFGPGTRLTVL.

The sample holds many counts of this clonotype. This chain connects TRBV11-2 to TRBJ2-5, with D possibly matching TRBD2 (6 bases). This CDR3 comprises 13 residues. V dropped 4 bases and J dropped 1 base, with 7 bases sitting between them. Per germline, CDR1 SGHAT and CDR2 FQNNGV. CDR3 sequence: CASSSGLQETQYF. The CDR3 coding sequence is TGTGCCAGCAGCTCGGGACTCCAAGAGACCCAGTACTTC.

On this clonotype itself: A junction end diverges from the germline sequence, so it may reflect a read error. Here the CDR3 reads CASGATRIRLF. Written as DNA, the CDR3 is TGTGCCAGCGGCGCCACTAGAATCCGGTTGTTC. The J gene is TRBJ2-1, the V gene TRBV7-2; weak D call: TRBD2 (5 bases). There are 11 residues in the CDR3. Germline V gene data show CDR1 as SGHTA and CDR2 as FQGNSA.

Turning to this clonotype: The CDR3 does not end in the conserved phenylalanine or tryptophan, so this is likely a read error. The DNA is omitted, as the CDR3 cannot be located on it reliably, and the CDR3 follows TCRdb's listing. The chain links TRBV7-6 to TRBJ2-6; the table gives TRBD1 as D, unverified against the DNA. The CDR3 comprises 17 residues, both ends counted. Germline CDR1 is SGHVS and CDR2 is FNYEAQ. This chain's CDR3 is CASSLGTGFNSPLHFGA.

This clonotype occurred many times. The germline gene is not matched at one end of the junction; a read error may be the cause. The chain carries TRBV19 and TRBJ2-1; 8 nucleotides line up with TRBD2. The CDR3 has 14 residues. Germline-derived CDR1 and CDR2 are LNHDA and SQIVND (reference sequence). CDR3 region: CASSLERGSGEQFF. CDR3 nucleotides: TGTGCCAGTAGTCTAGAGCGGGGGTCCGGTGAGCAGTTCTTC.

This clonotype was observed many times. The rearrangement links TRBV6-4 to TRBJ2-1, with 9 bases identical to TRBD1. Gene TRBJ2-7 matches the end of the DNA better, so the J call may be wrong. The CDR3 length is 14 residues. Germline V gene data show CDR1 as MRHNA and CDR2 as SNTAGT. Here the CDR3 reads CASSNGQGMAEQYF. The CDR3 DNA sequence: TGTGCCAGCAGTAACGGACAGGGGATGGCTGAGCAGTACTTC.

This clonotype is categorized as medium-sized. CDR3 sequence: CASSLQGNEQFF. The CDR3 nucleotides read TGCGCCAGCAGCTTACAGGGCAATGAGCAGTTCTTC. The rearrangement links TRBV5-1 to TRBJ2-1; TRBD1 might be the D (6 bases). V lost 2 bases and J lost 6, with 6 bases in between. Germline values: CDR1 SGHRS, CDR2 YFSETQ. The CDR3 is 12 residues long. Drawing the rest from reference TRBV5-1 and TRBJ2-1, the complete variable domain is KAGVTQTPRYLIKTRGQQVTLSCSPISGHRSVSWYQQTPGQGLQFLFEYFSETQRNKGNFPGRFSGRQFSNSRSEMNVSTLELGDSALYLCASSLQGNEQFFGPGTRLTVL.

In its sample, this clonotype was seen many times. V usage is TRBV6-6 and J usage is TRBJ2-5, with D possibly matching TRBD2 (6 bases). TRBJ2-7 matches the DNA end more closely, so the J call is doubtful. This CDR3 is 15 amino acids long. Germline V lookup: CDR1 MNHNY, CDR2 SVGAGI (reference sequence). In DNA form, the CDR3 reads TGTGCCAGCAGTTACGTCCTCGGCGGGACCTACGAGCAGTACTTC. Amino acids: CASSYVLGGTYEQYF.

This clonotype was observed a few times. The chain recombines TRBV20-1 with TRBJ2-3, with TRBD2 matching over 7 bases. In germline, CDR1 is DFQATT, CDR2 SNEGSKA (reference sequence). The junction had 7 bases not matched to a gene; V was cut back by 6 bases and J by 4 bases. The CDR3 is made up of 13 amino acids. CDR3 in amino acids: CSALRTSADTQYF. The CDR3 coding sequence is TGCAGTGCCCTTCGGACTAGTGCAGATACGCAGTATTTT.

This clonotype was seen repeatedly, ten times or more. The V and J genes are TRBV6-1 and TRBJ1-1, with D perhaps matching TRBD1 (6 bases). The CDR3 covers 13 residues. The V gene lost 2 bases and the J gene lost 11 bases, with 15 bases spanning the gap. Germline assignment: CDR1 MNHNS and CDR2 SASEGT. The CDR3 DNA follows: TGTGCCAGCAGTGAAAATCGACAGGTGGTGGCTTTCTTT. Its protein product is CASSENRQVVAFF.

The rearrangement joins TRBV7-2 to TRBJ2-7; 13 bases align to TRBD2. Near its end, the DNA agrees better with TRBJ2-1, so the J call may be wrong. CDR3 length: 18 residues. The germline V gene has CDR1 SGHTA and CDR2 FQGNSA. The CDR3 sequence is CASSLVVPGLAGAGEQFF. As DNA, the CDR3 is TGTGCCAGCAGCTTAGTGGTTCCCGGACTAGCGGGGGCTGGTGAGCAGTTCTTC.

By share, this clonotype counts as medium-sized (0.01 to 0.1%). V is TRBV12-3 or TRBV12-4 and J is TRBJ1-2; TRBD1 is a possible D gene (5 bases). The CDR3 runs to 17 residues. Trimming shortened V by 2 bases and J by 1 base, and 17 bases separated the two germline ends. This chain's CDR3 is CASSLSKRGEINYGYTF. DNA of the CDR3: TGTGCCAGCAGTTTAAGTAAGAGGGGCGAAATTAACTATGGCTACACCTTC.

Remarks on this clonotype: A much larger clone is a single base away; this may be a read error. The chain has TRBV6-6 and TRBJ2-3; 8 nucleotides line up with TRBD2. Germline CDR1 and CDR2: MNHNY and SVGAGI (reference sequence). The trim removed 2 bases at V and 14 bases at J, leaving 21 bases unmatched. The CDR3 has 17 amino acids. The CDR3 nucleotides read TGTGCCAGCAGTTACCTTCTCGGGGGGGGCCGTACCGGGGAGCTGTATTTT. It codes for CASSYLLGGGRTGELYF.

This clonotype was counted at least ten times. The V gene is TRBV19, the J gene TRBJ2-7; D may match TRBD1 or TRBD2 (5 bases each). Trimming took off 1 base at V and 2 bases at J, with 12 bases between the two ends. The CDR3 is 15 residues long. The germline CDR1 and CDR2 sequences are LNHDA and SQIVND (reference sequence). This chain's CDR3 is CASSIGWDGTYEQYF. Written as DNA, the CDR3 is TGTGCCAGTAGTATAGGCTGGGACGGCACCTACGAGCAGTACTTC.

A word on this clonotype: Because it lacks the conserved phenylalanine or tryptophan at the end, this CDR3 is likely a read error. No DNA is shown, since the ends of the CDR3 on it are uncertain; the CDR3 is the one TCRdb lists. The chain couples TRBV12-3 or TRBV12-4 to TRBJ2-7; TRBD1, the table's D call, was not compared with the DNA. The CDR3 is 16 residues long, counting both termini. CDR3 in amino acids: CASRHRAGIYGYTFGS.

This clonotype was observed at least ten times. The CDR3 does not close with the conserved phenylalanine or tryptophan, likely indicating a read error. It is unclear where the CDR3 begins or ends on the DNA, so no DNA is shown, and the CDR3 is as TCRdb lists it. The chain recombines TRBV12-3 or TRBV12-4 with TRBJ2-7; TRBD1 is the table's D call, not checked against the DNA. The CDR3 length equals 19 residues, ends included. The CDR3 loop reads CASRKRQEERLHYGYTFGS.

This clonotype has a count of ten or more. The chain has TRBV6-1 and TRBJ1-1; D uncertain. V lost 6 bases to trimming and J lost 4 bases, with 18 bases between them. The CDR3 contains 15 residues. Germline V gives CDR1 MNHNS, CDR2 SASEGT. CDR3 sequence reads: CASRQTASRSTEAFF. Here the CDR3 DNA reads TGTGCCAGCAGACAAACCGCGTCGAGGAGCACTGAAGCTTTCTTT.